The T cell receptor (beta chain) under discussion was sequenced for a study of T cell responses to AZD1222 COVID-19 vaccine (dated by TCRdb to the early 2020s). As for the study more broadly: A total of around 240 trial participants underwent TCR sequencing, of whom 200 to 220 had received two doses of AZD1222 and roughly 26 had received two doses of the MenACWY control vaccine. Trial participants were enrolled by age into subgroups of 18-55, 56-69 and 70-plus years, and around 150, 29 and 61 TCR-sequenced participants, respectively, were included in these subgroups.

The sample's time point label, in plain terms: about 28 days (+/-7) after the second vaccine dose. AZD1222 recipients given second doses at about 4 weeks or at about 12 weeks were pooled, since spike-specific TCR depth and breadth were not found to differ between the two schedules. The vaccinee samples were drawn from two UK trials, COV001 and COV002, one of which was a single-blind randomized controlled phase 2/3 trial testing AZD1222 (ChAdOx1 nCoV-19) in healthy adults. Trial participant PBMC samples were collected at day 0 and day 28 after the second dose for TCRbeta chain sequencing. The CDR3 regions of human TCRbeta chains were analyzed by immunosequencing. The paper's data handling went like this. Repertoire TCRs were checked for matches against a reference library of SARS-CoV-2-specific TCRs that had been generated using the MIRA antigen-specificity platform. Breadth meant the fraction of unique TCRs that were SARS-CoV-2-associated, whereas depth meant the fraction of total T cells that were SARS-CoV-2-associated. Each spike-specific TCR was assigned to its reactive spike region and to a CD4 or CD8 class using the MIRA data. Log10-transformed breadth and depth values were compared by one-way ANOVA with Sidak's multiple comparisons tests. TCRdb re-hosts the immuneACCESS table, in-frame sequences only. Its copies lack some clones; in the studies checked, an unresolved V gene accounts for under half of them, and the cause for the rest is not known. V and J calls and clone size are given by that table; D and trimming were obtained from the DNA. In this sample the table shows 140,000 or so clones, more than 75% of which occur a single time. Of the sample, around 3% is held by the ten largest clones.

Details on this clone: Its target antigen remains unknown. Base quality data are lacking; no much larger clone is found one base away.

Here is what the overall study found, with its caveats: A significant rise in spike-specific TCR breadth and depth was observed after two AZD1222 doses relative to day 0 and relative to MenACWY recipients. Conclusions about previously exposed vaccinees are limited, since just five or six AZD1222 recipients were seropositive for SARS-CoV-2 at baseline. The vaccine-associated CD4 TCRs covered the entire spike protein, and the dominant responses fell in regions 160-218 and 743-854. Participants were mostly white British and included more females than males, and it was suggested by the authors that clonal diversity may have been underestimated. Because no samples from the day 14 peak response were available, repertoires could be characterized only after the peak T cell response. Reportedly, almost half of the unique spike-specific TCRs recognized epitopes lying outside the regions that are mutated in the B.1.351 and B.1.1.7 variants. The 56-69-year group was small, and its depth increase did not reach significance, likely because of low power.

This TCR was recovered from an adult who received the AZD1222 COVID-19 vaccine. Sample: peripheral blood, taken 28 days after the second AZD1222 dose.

The nucleotides read TGTGCCAGCAGTCCCCGTCCGGGGGGATACAATCAGCCCCAGCATTTT. Translated, it reads CASSPRPGGYNQPQHF. Here the chain combines TRBV28 and TRBJ1-5; the D gene is perhaps TRBD1, from 5 matching bases. V gives up 5 bases and J gives up 3 bases, and the segment between their germline ends measures 17 bases. The CDR3 runs 16 amino acids, cysteine and phenylalanine included. Only the CDR3 portion is preserved as DNA: 48 bases, with reading frame beginning at the first base. In the germline V gene, CDR1 corresponds to MDHEN and CDR2 to SYDVKM.